This entry lists 25 T cell receptor beta chains sequenced from one sample in a study of beta chain features in type 1 diabetes. Sequencing targeted expressed TCRB transcripts, as all isolated RNA had been reverse transcribed. Assay: immunoSEQ multiplex PCR; the TCRdb copy retains only in-frame clones and omits some. The sample includes about 260,000 clones, 68% seen only once; the top ten take around 0.057%. Input material: naive CD4+ T cells from blood. The receptors shown here come from a man aged 25-40 years in good health.

This clone was picked up a small number of times. The chain recombines TRBV29-1 with TRBJ2-1, with D perhaps being TRBD1 or TRBD2 (5 bases each). The CDR3 length is 13 residues. Germline CDR1 is SQVTM and CDR2 is ANQGSEA. The V and J ends lost 0 bases and 6 bases respectively, with 9 bases between them. The CDR3 is CSVEEGRGNEQFF. Written as DNA, the CDR3 is TGCAGCGTTGAAGAGGGACGCGGCAATGAGCAGTTCTTC.

The chain couples TRBV30 to TRBJ2-5; D assignment may be TRBD1 or TRBD2 (5 bases each). The better agreement between TRBJ2-7 and the DNA end casts doubt on the J call. The CDR3 sequence is 13 residues long. Germline lookup yields CDR1 GTSNPN and CDR2 SVGIG (reference sequence). The CDR3 DNA sequence: TGTGCCTGGAGTCGCACAGGAGGAGACGAGCAGTACTTC. As protein: CAWSRTGGDEQYF.

This clone was counted a single time. The V call is TRBV15, the J call TRBJ2-1; D gene uncertain. V lost 5 bases to trimming and J lost 5 bases, with 10 bases between them. Germline V gene lookup returns CDR1 LNHNV and CDR2 YYDKDF (reference sequence). The CDR3 runs to 13 residues. The CDR3, as DNA: TGTGCCACCAGCCTGCGAGGAAACAATGAGCAGTTCTTC. As protein: CATSLRGNNEQFF.

This chain joins TRBV7-6 and TRBJ2-5; D is unresolved. From germline, CDR1 is SGHVS and CDR2 FNYEAQ. Deletions cut 2 bases from V and 1 base from J, with 8 bases between. This CDR3 comprises 14 residues. The CDR3 region is CASSLNSLQETQYF. The CDR3 nucleotides read TGTGCCAGCAGCTTAAACAGTCTCCAAGAGACCCAGTACTTC.

The CDR3 DNA is TGTGCCAGCATCCAGGACGCCATAGCCAAAAACATTCAGTACTTC. It encodes CASIQDAIAKNIQYF. The gene calls are TRBV6-1 and TRBJ2-4; D unresolved. The CDR3 has 15 amino acids. The germline V gene has CDR1 MNHNS and CDR2 SASEGT. Trimming took 7 bases from V and 0 from J, leaving 13 bases between them.

The V gene is TRBV29-1, the J gene TRBJ2-1, with D unresolved. Trimming pared 6 bases from V and 4 bases from J, leaving 7 bases between. CDR3 length: 11 amino acids. Germline values: CDR1 SQVTM, CDR2 ANQGSEA. The DNA of the CDR3 is TGCAGCGTGACATTTTACAATGAGCAGTTCTTC. Translation gives CSVTFYNEQFF.

The J gene is TRBJ2-3, the V gene TRBV10-3, with D perhaps matching TRBD1 (5 bases). CDR1 and CDR2 from the germline V gene are ENHRY and SYGVKD. The CDR3 spans 14 residues. V was shortened by 3 bases and J by 1 base, with 8 bases between the two germline ends. This CDR3 reads CAISDDSRTDTQYF. CDR3 DNA: TGTGCCATCAGTGATGACAGCCGCACAGATACGCAGTATTTT.

The chain combines TRBV15 with TRBJ1-1, with D unresolved. The CDR3 runs to 13 residues. Germline V gene lookup returns CDR1 LNHNV and CDR2 YYDKDF (reference sequence). V lost 0 bases to trimming and J lost 4 bases, with 6 bases between them. The DNA for the CDR3 is TGTGCCACCAGCAGAGATCTGGGCACTGAAGCTTTCTTT. Residues: CATSRDLGTEAFF.

This clone is a singleton in its sample. The chain has TRBV9 and TRBJ2-7; D uncertain. The CDR3 consists of 13 residues. V lost 2 bases and J 6 bases, leaving 12 bases between the germline ends. Germline CDR1 SGDLS, CDR2 YYNGEE. CDR3 sequence: CASSVNPSGEQYF. The CDR3, as DNA: TGTGCCAGCAGCGTCAACCCCTCGGGCGAGCAGTACTTC.

The chain couples TRBV30 to TRBJ1-2, with 9 bases identical to TRBD1. Germline-derived CDR1 and CDR2 are GTSNPN and SVGIG (reference sequence). V gave up 3 bases and J gave up 10 bases; unmatched junction bases: 18. The CDR3 consists of 16 residues. The CDR3 nucleotides read TGTGCCTGGAGAGACTTTACACGGGACAGGGCTCAACCCTACACCTTC. Translating gives CAWRDFTRDRAQPYTF.

The chain carries TRBV10-3 and TRBJ2-5, with 8 bases that match TRBD1. This CDR3 comprises 14 residues. V was clipped by 6 bases and J by 1 base; unmatched bases: 4. The germline V gene has CDR1 ENHRY and CDR2 SYGVKD. This CDR3 is CAIRDGTGQETQYF. The CDR3 region has the DNA TGTGCCATCAGGGATGGGACAGGCCAAGAGACCCAGTACTTC.

J is TRBJ1-2 and V is TRBV2; D may be TRBD1 (6 bases). CDR1 and CDR2 from the germline V gene are SNHLY and FYNNEI. This CDR3 has 13 residues. V was pared by 5 bases and J by 4 bases, with 11 bases between. The CDR3 nucleotides read TGTGCCAGCAGTTCACAGGGATCCTATGGCTACACCTTC. Protein: CASSSQGSYGYTF.

This clone has more than one count but fewer than ten. The chain is built from TRBV29-1 and TRBJ2-1; a possible D gene is TRBD1 (5 bases). V was cut by 4 bases and J by 8 bases, with 18 bases left in between. Per germline, CDR1 SQVTM and CDR2 ANQGSEA. This CDR3 region has 14 residues. CDR3 DNA: TGCAGCGTTGCTGGACCAGGGAAGGGCGATGAGCAGTTCTTC. Its protein product is CSVAGPGKGDEQFF.

The gene calls are TRBV9 and TRBJ2-7; no firm D call. The V gene lost 9 bases and the J gene lost 6 bases, with 13 bases spanning the gap. Per the germline V gene, CDR1 is SGDLS and CDR2 is YYNGEE. CDR3 size: 11 residues. The CDR3 loop is CATSPGSEQYF. The DNA of the CDR3 is TGTGCCACGTCCCCAGGTAGCGAGCAGTACTTC.

This chain links TRBV4-3 with TRBJ2-7; 11 nucleotides line up with TRBD1. Germline V gives CDR1 LGHNA, CDR2 YSLEER. The CDR3 is 16 amino acids. V was pared by 4 bases and J by 5 bases, with 10 bases of the junction left unmatched. The CDR3 bases are TGCGCCAGCAGCCTGGACAGGGGGCTTTCTATCAACGAGCAGTACTTC. As protein: CASSLDRGLSINEQYF.

This clone was seen more than once but under ten times. The chain carries TRBV7-2 and TRBJ2-1; D is possibly TRBD2 (6 bases). Trimming removed 5 bases at V and 8 bases at J, with 10 bases between. This CDR3 region has 12 residues. The germline V gene has CDR1 SGHTA and CDR2 FQGNSA. The CDR3 DNA reads as TGTGCCAGCAGCAGGTGGGAGGATGAGCAGTTCTTC. It codes for CASSRWEDEQFF. Supplemented by reference TRBV7-2 and TRBJ2-1, the full variable domain reads GAGVSQSPSNKVTEKGKDVELRCDPISGHTALYWYRQSLGQGLEFLIYFQGNSAPDKSGLPSDRFSAERTGGSVSTLTIQRTQQEDSAVYLCASSRWEDEQFFGPGTRLTVL.

This rearrangement joins TRBV27 to TRBJ2-7, with a tentative D call TRBD1 (5 bases). This CDR3 is 13 amino acids long. Between the trimmed V and J ends, which lost 4 bases and 2 bases, there was a span of 9 bases. Germline V gene lookup returns CDR1 MNHEY and CDR2 SMNVEV (reference sequence). For the CDR3, the DNA is TGTGCCAGCAGTTCCAGGGTGCCCTACGAGCAGTACTTC. Translation: CASSSRVPYEQYF.

The CDR3 sequence: CASSFRGRGSGADTQYF. The CDR3 region has the DNA TGTGCCAGCAGTTTCCGAGGCCGCGGGAGTGGGGCAGATACGCAGTATTTT. The rearrangement links TRBV28 to TRBJ2-3, with 7 bases lining up with TRBD2. Germline trimming cut 3 bases from V and 4 bases from J; bases unmatched to any gene: 13. The germline gives CDR1 MDHEN, CDR2 SYDVKM. CDR3 length: 17 residues.

The chain couples TRBV4-1 to TRBJ1-1; no clear D. V was shortened by 0 bases and J by 4 bases, with 9 bases between the two germline ends. The CDR3 sequence is 14 residues long. Germline V gives CDR1 MGHRA, CDR2 YSYEKL. This CDR3 reads CASSQDPVTTEAFF. The CDR3 nucleotides are TGCGCCAGCAGCCAAGATCCGGTCACCACTGAAGCTTTCTTT.

The rearrangement uses TRBV30 and TRBJ2-1; 7 bases align to TRBD2. The germline V gene has CDR1 GTSNPN and CDR2 SVGIG (reference sequence). Unmatched junction bases numbered 12, after V lost 5 bases and J lost 8 bases. The length of the CDR3 is 14 residues. CDR3 in DNA: TGTGCCTGGGCCGGCGGGAGTGGTCGCTATGAGCAGTTCTTC. Protein sequence: CAWAGGSGRYEQFF.

The V and J genes are TRBV6-5 and TRBJ1-2, with 9 bases lining up with TRBD1. CDR1 is MNHEY, CDR2 SVGAGI, per germline. The CDR3 spans 13 residues. V shed 6 bases and J 3 bases; nucleotides not matched to a gene: 2. The CDR3 region is CASSRDRDYGYTF. The CDR3 DNA follows: TGTGCCAGCAGCCGGGACAGGGACTATGGCTACACCTTC.

The count of this clone is one. The chain uses TRBV29-1 and TRBJ2-5; no clear D gene. Matching the DNA end better, TRBJ2-7 makes the J call doubtful. The germline gives CDR1 SQVTM, CDR2 ANQGSEA. The CDR3 is 11 residues long. CDR3 sequence reads: CSASGTYEQYF. The CDR3 nucleotides read TGCAGCGCGTCGGGCACCTACGAGCAGTACTTC.

V gene TRBV7-9 combines with J gene TRBJ2-7; D is undetermined. CDR1 and CDR2 from the germline V gene are SEHNR and FQNEAQ (reference sequence). CDR3 length: 14 amino acids. V lost 5 bases and J 0 bases, leaving 11 bases between the germline ends. This CDR3 is CASSRPGVSYEQYF. The CDR3 DNA is TGTGCCAGCAGCCGCCCGGGCGTCTCCTACGAGCAGTACTTC.

There are a few counts of this clone. The chain carries TRBV30 and TRBJ2-7; D is ambiguous. The CDR3 is 15 residues long. From germline, CDR1 is GTSNPN and CDR2 SVGIG (reference sequence). V gave up 5 bases and J gave up 2 bases, with 19 bases separating them. CDR3: CAWGGVSRATYEQYF. In nucleotides, the CDR3 is TGTGCCTGGGGTGGAGTGAGTAGGGCCACCTACGAGCAGTACTTC.

The table lists this clone with a few counts. The J gene is TRBJ2-7, the V gene TRBV30; maybe TRBD2 (5 bases). Germline lookup yields CDR1 GTSNPN and CDR2 SVGIG (reference sequence). The CDR3 extends over 12 amino acids. V gave up 6 bases and J gave up 2 bases, with 11 bases separating them. CDR3 coding DNA: TGTGCCTGCGGCAGCGGTACCTACGAGCAGTACTTC. Translation gives CACGSGTYEQYF.